The source of this T cell receptor beta chain is a study of T cell changes during pregnancy in multiple sclerosis. The germline V gene encodes CDR1 KGHSH and CDR2 LQKENI. The CDR3 has 13 amino acids. V was clipped by 3 bases and J by 8 bases; unmatched bases: 5. Method: immunoSEQ multiplex PCR; TCRdb's copy keeps in-frame clones and lacks some. The sample records 40,000 to 50,000 clones, 91% being singletons. The chain combines TRBV18 with TRBJ1-2; TRBD1 matches at 8 bases. The TCR comes from a female donor in good health, enrolled as a control in a pregnancy study. The sample was CD4+ T cells from peripheral blood mononuclear cells, taken after pregnancy. CDR3 sequence: CASSPGQGRGYTF. DNA of the CDR3: TGTGCCAGCTCACCCGGACAGGGCAGAGGCTACACCTTC.